Below, one TCR beta chain is given with its context. The data derive from a study of T cells in tumors and immune-related adverse events. There are 15 residues in the CDR3. Germline CDR1 and CDR2: WSHSY and SAAADI. Here immunoSEQ multiplex PCR was the method, and the copy in TCRdb shows in-frame clones only, minus some. The sample lists around 2,500 clones, about 83% seen once, with roughly 7% in the top ten. Sequencing was performed on tumor tissue, taken from a patient treated with anti-PD-1 therapy. This sequence was found in a female donor with metastatic renal cell carcinoma. The chain links TRBV10-2 to TRBJ2-5; TRBD2 agrees at 13 bases. The J call may not be correct, given that the DNA end is closer to TRBJ2-7. CDR3 sequence reads: CASSTSGGDSYEQYF. The CDR3 DNA follows: TGCGCCAGCAGTACTAGCGGGGGGGACTCCTACGAGCAGTACTTC.